This T cell receptor beta chain was observed in a study of CD8 T cells in ankylosing spondylitis. MiXCR, run by TCRdb on the 5' RACE reads, gives a single entry per CDR3 protein. The sample records approximately 540,000 distinct CDR3 sequences, approximately 11% being singletons. Whole-study findings and limits: As for the disease-linked clones, they showed a CD8+ phenotype and occurred at relatively low frequencies in peripheral blood. One TCR beta motif, made up of several highly homologous variants, appeared characteristic of ankylosing spondylitis blood.

Germline CDR1 SGHTA, CDR2 FQGNSA. The CDR3 totals 13 residues. Deletions cut 5 bases from V and 7 bases from J, with 14 bases between. A word on this clonotype: The antigen remains unidentified.

Specimen: blood, either unsorted or a sorted T cell fraction (not recorded which). This TCR came from a male donor with ankylosing spondylitis. V gene TRBV7-2 combines with J gene TRBJ2-5, with D unresolved. The CDR3 protein is CASSPSTGGTQYF. The DNA for the CDR3 is TGTGCCAGCAGCCCCTCGACGGGTGGGACCCAGTACTTC. The full variable domain, rest sourced from reference TRBV7-2 and TRBJ2-5, is GAGVSQSPSNKVTEKGKDVELRCDPISGHTALYWYRQSLGQGLEFLIYFQGNSAPDKSGLPSDRFSAERTGGSVSTLTIQRTQQEDSAVYLCASSPSTGGTQYFGPGTRLLVL.